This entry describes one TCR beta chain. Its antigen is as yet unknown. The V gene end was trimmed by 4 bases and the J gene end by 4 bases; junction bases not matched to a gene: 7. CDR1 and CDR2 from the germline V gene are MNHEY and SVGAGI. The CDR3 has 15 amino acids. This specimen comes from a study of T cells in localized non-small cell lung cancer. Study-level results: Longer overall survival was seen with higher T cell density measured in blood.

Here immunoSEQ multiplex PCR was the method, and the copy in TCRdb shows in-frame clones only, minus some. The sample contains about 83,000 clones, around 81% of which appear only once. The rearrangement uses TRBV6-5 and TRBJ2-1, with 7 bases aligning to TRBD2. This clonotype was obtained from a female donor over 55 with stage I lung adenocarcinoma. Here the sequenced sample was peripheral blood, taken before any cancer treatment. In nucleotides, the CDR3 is TGTGCCAGCAGTTTAAGCGGGACTCCTTACAATGAGCAGTTCTTC. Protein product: CASSLSGTPYNEQFF.